This T cell receptor (beta chain) was sequenced during a study of blood T cell repertoires in COVID-19. Authors' processing steps: Estimation of nucleated cell counts was performed using reference gene primer amplification. TCRdb keeps only in-frame clones here, not all; method: immunoSEQ multiplex PCR. V, J and clone size were drawn from that table, and D and trimming were deduced from the DNA. The sample includes about 300,000 clones, about 91% of them seen just once. CDR3 length: 11 amino acids. V dropped 0 bases and J dropped 8 bases, with 5 bases sitting between them. Germline CDR1 reads SGHDT; CDR2 reads YYEEEE.

The specimen was peripheral blood. The V and J genes are TRBV5-6 and TRBJ1-2; D is uncertain. This TCR was sampled from a woman aged 25 to 45 with COVID-19, enrolled during active disease. The CDR3 nucleotides are TGTGCCAGCAGCTTGGGAGTAGGCTACACCTTC. Translated: CASSLGVGYTF.